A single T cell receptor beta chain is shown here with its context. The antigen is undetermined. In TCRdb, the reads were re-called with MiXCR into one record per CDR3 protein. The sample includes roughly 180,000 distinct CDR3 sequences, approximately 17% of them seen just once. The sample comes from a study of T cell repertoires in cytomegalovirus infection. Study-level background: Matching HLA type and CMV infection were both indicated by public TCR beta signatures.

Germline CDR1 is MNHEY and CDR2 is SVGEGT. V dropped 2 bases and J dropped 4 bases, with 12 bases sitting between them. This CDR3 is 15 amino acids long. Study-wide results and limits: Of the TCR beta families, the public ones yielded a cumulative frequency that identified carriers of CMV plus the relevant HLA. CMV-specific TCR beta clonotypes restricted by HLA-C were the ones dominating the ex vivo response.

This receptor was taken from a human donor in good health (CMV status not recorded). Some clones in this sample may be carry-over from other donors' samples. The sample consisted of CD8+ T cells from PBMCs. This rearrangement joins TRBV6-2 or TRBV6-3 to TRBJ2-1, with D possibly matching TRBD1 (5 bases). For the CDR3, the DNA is TGTGCCAGCAGTTACGTCCAGGGCCAATACAATGAGCAGTTCTTC. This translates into CASSYVQGQYNEQFF.